This TCR beta chain appears in the sequencing data of a study of blood T cell repertoires in COVID-19. Across the whole study: Sources were T cells, B-cell-depleted T cells, or PBMCs; the material itself was cDNA or gDNA.

Trimming removed 3 bases at V and 0 bases at J, with 14 bases between. The CDR3 sequence is 15 residues long. The germline gives CDR1 DFQATT, CDR2 SNEGSKA (reference sequence). Measured with immunoSEQ multiplex PCR; TCRdb has only the in-frame clones, and not every one. The table lists under 250,000 clones, over 70% of them singletons. Many counts were recorded for this clone. The chain links TRBV20-1 to TRBJ1-1, with D possibly matching TRBD1 (5 bases). Sequencing was performed on peripheral blood. The TCR sequence derives from a man aged 45-65 years with active or convalescent COVID-19. CDR3 sequence reads: CSASSLQEMNTEAFF. CDR3 in DNA: TGCAGTGCTAGTTCCTTACAGGAGATGAACACTGAAGCTTTCTTT.